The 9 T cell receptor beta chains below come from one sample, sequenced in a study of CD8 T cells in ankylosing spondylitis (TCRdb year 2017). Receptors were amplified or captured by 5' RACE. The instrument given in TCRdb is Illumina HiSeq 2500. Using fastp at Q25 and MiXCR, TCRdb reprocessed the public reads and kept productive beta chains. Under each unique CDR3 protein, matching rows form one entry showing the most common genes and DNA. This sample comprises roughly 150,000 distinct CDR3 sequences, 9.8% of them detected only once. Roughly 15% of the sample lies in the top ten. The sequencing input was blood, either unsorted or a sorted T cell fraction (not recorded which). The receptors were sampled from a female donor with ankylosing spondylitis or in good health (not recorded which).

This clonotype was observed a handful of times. CDR3 coding DNA: TGTGCCAGCAGCGTTGGGGATCTTGCCTACGAGCAGTACTTC. Translated: CASSVGDLAYEQYF. The chain links TRBV9 to TRBJ2-7; D is ambiguous. V was cut by 2 bases and J by 2 bases, with 11 bases left in between. Germline CDR1 and CDR2: SGDLS and YYNGEE. This CDR3 has 14 amino acids.

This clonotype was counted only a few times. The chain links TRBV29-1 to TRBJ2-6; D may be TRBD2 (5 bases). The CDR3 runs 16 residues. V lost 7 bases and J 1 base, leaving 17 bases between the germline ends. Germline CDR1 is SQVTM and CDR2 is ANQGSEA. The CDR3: CSAITRIVSGANVLTF. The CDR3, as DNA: TGCAGCGCGATTACTAGAATCGTATCTGGGGCCAACGTCCTGACTTTC. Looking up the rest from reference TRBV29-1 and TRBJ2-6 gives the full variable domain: SAVISQKPSRDICQRGTSLTIQCQVDSQVTMMFWYRQQPGQSLTLIATANQGSEATYESGFVIDKFPISRPNLTFSTLTVSNMSPEDSSIYLCSAITRIVSGANVLTFGAGSRLTVL.

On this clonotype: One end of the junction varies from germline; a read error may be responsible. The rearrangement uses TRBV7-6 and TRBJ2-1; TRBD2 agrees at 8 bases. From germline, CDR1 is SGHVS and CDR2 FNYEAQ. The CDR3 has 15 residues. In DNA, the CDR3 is TGTGCCAGCAGCCCACTAGCGGAAGGTCAGGATGAGCAGTTGTTC. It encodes CASSPLAEGQDEQLF.

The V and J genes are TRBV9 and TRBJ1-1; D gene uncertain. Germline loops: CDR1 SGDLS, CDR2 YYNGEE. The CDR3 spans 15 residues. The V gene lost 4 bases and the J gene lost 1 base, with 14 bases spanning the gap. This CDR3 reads CASSPAGNRNTEAFF. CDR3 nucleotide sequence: TGTGCCAGCAGCCCCGCGGGAAATAGGAACACTGAAGCTTTCTTT.

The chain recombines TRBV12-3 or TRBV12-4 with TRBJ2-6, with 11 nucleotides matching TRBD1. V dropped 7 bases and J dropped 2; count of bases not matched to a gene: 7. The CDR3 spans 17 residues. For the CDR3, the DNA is TGTGCCAGCATCCCCGGACAGGGGGCCGCTGGGGCCAACGTCCTGACTTTC. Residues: CASIPGQGAAGANVLTF.

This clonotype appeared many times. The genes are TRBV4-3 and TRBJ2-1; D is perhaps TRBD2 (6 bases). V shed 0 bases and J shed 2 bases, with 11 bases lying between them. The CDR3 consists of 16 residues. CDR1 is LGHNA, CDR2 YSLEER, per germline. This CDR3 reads CASSQDVGEAYNEQFF. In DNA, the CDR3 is TGCGCCAGCAGCCAAGATGTGGGGGAGGCCTACAATGAGCAGTTCTTC.

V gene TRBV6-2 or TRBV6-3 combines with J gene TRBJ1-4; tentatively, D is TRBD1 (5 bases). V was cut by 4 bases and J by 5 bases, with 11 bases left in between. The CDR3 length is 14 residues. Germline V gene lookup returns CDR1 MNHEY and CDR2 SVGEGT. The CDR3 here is CASSLWTRNEKLFF. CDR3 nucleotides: TGTGCCAGCAGTTTATGGACAAGAAATGAAAAACTGTTTTTT.

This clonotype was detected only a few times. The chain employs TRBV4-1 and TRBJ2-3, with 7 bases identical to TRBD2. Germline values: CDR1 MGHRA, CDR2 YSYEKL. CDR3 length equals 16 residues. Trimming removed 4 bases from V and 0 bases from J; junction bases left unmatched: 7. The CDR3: CASSRDPSGSTDTQYF. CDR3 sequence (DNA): TGCGCCAGCAGCCGGGACCCTAGCGGTAGCACAGATACGCAGTATTTT.

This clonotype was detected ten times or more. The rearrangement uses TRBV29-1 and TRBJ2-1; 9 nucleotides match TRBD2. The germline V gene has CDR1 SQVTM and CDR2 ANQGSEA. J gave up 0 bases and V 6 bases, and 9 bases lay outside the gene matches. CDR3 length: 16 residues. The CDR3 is CSVSGTSRSSYNEQFF. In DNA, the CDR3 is TGCAGCGTCTCGGGGACTAGCCGGAGCTCCTACAATGAGCAGTTCTTC.